A single T cell receptor beta chain is shown here with its context. Seattle researchers signed up patients amid active infection and tracked them longitudinally. These data originate in a study of blood T cell repertoires in COVID-19. Study background: Samples of COVID-19 (acute and convalescent) were obtained from the United States, Italy and Spain.

Original processing methods: Using reference gene primer amplification, nucleated cell counts were estimated. Repertoires were generated with immunoSEQ multiplex PCR, while TCRdb's copy carries only in-frame clones and drops some. D and trimming were read from the DNA, whereas the V and J calls and clone size are those reported in that table. The data contain 300,000 to 400,000 clones, 90% of them singletons. CDR1 and CDR2 from the germline V gene are SGHNT and YENEEA. This CDR3 has 14 residues. Trimming shortened V by 7 bases and J by 2 bases, and 15 bases separated the two germline ends. The chain couples TRBV11-3 to TRBJ2-7; a possible D gene is TRBD1 (6 bases). The sequenced sample was peripheral blood. The source is a woman aged 25 to 39 with COVID-19, enrolled during active disease. CDR3 coding DNA: TGTGCCAGCACCCGGGAAGGGGGTGCCTACGAGCAGTACTTC. Its translation is CASTREGGAYEQYF. The full variable domain, with the rest looked up from reference TRBV11-3 and TRBJ2-7, is EAGVVQSPRYKIIEKKQPVAFWCNPISGHNTLYWYLQNLGQGPELLIRYENEEAVDDSQLPKDRFSAERLKGVDSTLKIQPAELGDSAVYLCASTREGGAYEQYFGPGTRLTVT.